This passage covers 23 T cell receptor beta chains from one sample sequenced in a study of beta chain features in type 1 diabetes. The authors reverse transcribed all of the isolated RNA, so sequencing captured expressed TCRB transcripts. Method: immunoSEQ multiplex PCR; TCRdb's copy keeps in-frame clones and lacks some. The sample carries almost 250,000 clones, 13% to 15% recorded once. Sequenced sample: naive CD4+ T cells from blood. The receptors derive from a woman between 40 and 55 years old in good health.

This clone occurred a few times. The chain employs TRBV11-2 and TRBJ1-1; TRBD1 is a possible D gene (6 bases). The CDR3 spans 14 residues. Germline V gene data show CDR1 as SGHAT and CDR2 as FQNNGV. V was cut by 1 base and J by 6 bases, with 12 bases left in between. The CDR3 loop is CASSLGQVLSEAFF. CDR3 in DNA: TGTGCCAGCAGCTTAGGACAGGTTTTATCTGAAGCTTTCTTT.

This chain links TRBV5-4 with TRBJ2-3; D might be TRBD2 (5 bases). V gave up 2 bases and J gave up 2 bases, with 15 bases separating them. This CDR3 is 16 amino acids long. CDR1 and CDR2 (germline): SGHNT, YYREEE (reference sequence). CDR3 loop: CASSFLPGSYTDTQYF. CDR3 nucleotide sequence: TGTGCCAGCAGCTTTCTGCCGGGGAGTTACACAGATACGCAGTATTTT.

For the CDR3, the DNA is TGTGCCAGCGCCACACGGGTTTCCCAAGAGACCCAGTACTTC. Amino acid sequence: CASATRVSQETQYF. V usage is TRBV6-5 and J usage is TRBJ2-5; D not resolved. Germline V gives CDR1 MNHEY, CDR2 SVGAGI. The CDR3 spans 14 residues. Trimming took 8 bases from V and 1 from J, leaving 14 bases between them.

The chain links TRBV19 to TRBJ1-4; weak D call: TRBD1 (6 bases). The length of the CDR3 is 15 residues. The V gene's germline CDR1 is LNHDA and CDR2 SQIVND (reference sequence). The V end lost 1 base, the J end lost 5 bases, and 11 bases lay between the germline ends. CDR3 sequence: CASSIAITGNEKLFF. CDR3 sequence (DNA): TGTGCCAGTAGTATAGCGATCACAGGGAATGAAAAACTGTTTTTT.

The chain couples TRBV7-9 to TRBJ2-5; possibly TRBD2 for D (7 bases). Trimming left V 6 bases short and J 0 bases short, with 14 bases between. This CDR3 has 15 residues. Germline CDR1 SEHNR, CDR2 FQNEAQ (reference sequence). The CDR3 nucleotides read TGTGCCAGCAGTTCGCCGGGGGGCTACCAAGAGACCCAGTACTTC. Translation gives CASSSPGGYQETQYF.

There are a few counts of this clone. The chain combines TRBV19 with TRBJ1-4; D gene ambiguous. Germline lookup yields CDR1 LNHDA and CDR2 SQIVND (reference sequence). The CDR3 covers 12 residues. V lost 9 bases and J 6 bases, leaving 11 bases between the germline ends. Written as DNA, the CDR3 is TGTGCCAGCCGAGCGGAATATGAAAAACTGTTTTTT. It encodes CASRAEYEKLFF.

This clone was detected a few times. The chain is built from TRBV9 and TRBJ1-2, with 7 bases identical to TRBD1. V trimming: 0 bases; J trimming: 4 bases; junction bases outside the gene matches: 15. Per germline, CDR1 SGDLS and CDR2 YYNGEE. CDR3 length: 18 amino acids. CDR3 protein: CASSVGPGGRGTGYGYTF. In DNA, the CDR3 is TGTGCCAGCAGCGTAGGGCCCGGAGGCAGGGGGACGGGCTATGGCTACACCTTC.

This clone appeared a single time. The chain carries TRBV7-2 and TRBJ2-2; a possible D gene is TRBD2 (5 bases). The germline V gene has CDR1 SGHTA and CDR2 FQGNSA. V lost 1 base and J 4 bases, leaving 10 bases between the germline ends. This CDR3 contains 15 residues. The CDR3 DNA follows: TGTGCCAGCAGCTTAGTGCTAGCCGGCACCGGGGAGCTGTTTTTT. Translated: CASSLVLAGTGELFF.

This clone occurred a few times. The chain links TRBV14 to TRBJ1-2, with D hard to call. There are 14 residues in the CDR3. Deletions cut 2 bases from V and 6 bases from J, with 13 bases between. CDR1 SGHDN and CDR2 FVKESK come from the germline V gene. The CDR3 nucleotides read TGTGCCAGCAGCCAACCACCTAAAATTGATGGCTACACCTTC. Translated: CASSQPPKIDGYTF.

This clone showed up just a few times. This chain joins TRBV5-4 and TRBJ2-5, with TRBD1 identical over 9 bases. CDR1 and CDR2 from the germline V gene are SGHNT and YYREEE (reference sequence). The CDR3 contains 14 residues. Losses at the gene ends were 3 bases for V and 5 bases for J; bases not matched to a gene: 5. CDR3 nucleotide sequence: TGTGCCAGCAGCTCACAGGGGGCGAGTGAGACCCAGTACTTC. Protein product: CASSSQGASETQYF. The entire variable domain, with the rest obtained from reference TRBV5-4 and TRBJ2-5, is as follows: ETGVTQSPTHLIKTRGQQVTLRCSSQSGHNTVSWYQQALGQGPQFIFQYYREEENGRGNFPPRFSGLQFPNYSSELNVNALELDDSALYLCASSSQGASETQYFGPGTRLLVL.

This chain uses TRBV5-1 with TRBJ2-1; 10 bases map to TRBD2. The CDR3 extends over 15 amino acids. Germline V gives CDR1 SGHRS, CDR2 YFSETQ. V was pared by 5 bases and J by 3 bases, with 5 bases of the junction left unmatched. This CDR3 is CASSVGLALYNEQFF. The DNA for the CDR3 is TGCGCCAGCAGTGTGGGACTAGCGCTCTACAATGAGCAGTTCTTC.

This clone was seen only a few times. As DNA, the CDR3 is TGTGCCAGCAGCTTGACCGGGACTGACAAACGGGAGACCCAGTACTTC. Its translation is CASSLTGTDKRETQYF. The chain links TRBV5-4 to TRBJ2-5; D is possibly TRBD2 (6 bases). CDR1 is SGHNT and CDR2 is YYREEE in the germline V gene (reference sequence). The CDR3 is 16 residues long. Trimming removed 1 base from V and 5 bases from J, with 18 bases in between.

This clone has a handful of counts. The V gene is TRBV21-1, the J gene TRBJ2-7; the table assigns TRBD2, which was not confirmed against the DNA. TRBV21-1 is deemed a pseudogene. The CDR3 covers 14 residues. In nucleotides, the CDR3 is TGTGCCAGCACGAACTTGGACTGCGGCTACGAGCAGTACTTC. Translating it yields CASTNLDCGYEQYF.

This chain uses TRBV2 with TRBJ2-2; no clear D gene. V was shortened by 4 bases and J by 5 bases, with 8 bases between the two germline ends. Looked up from germline, CDR1 is SNHLY and CDR2 is FYNNEI. The CDR3 is 13 amino acids. CDR3 nucleotide sequence: TGTGCCAGCAGTGTGGTCGGTACCGGGGAGCTGTTTTTT. As protein: CASSVVGTGELFF.

This chain links TRBV7-6 with TRBJ1-4, with D possibly being TRBD1 (6 bases). V was shortened by 4 bases and J by 8 bases, with 20 bases between the two germline ends. This CDR3 spans 16 amino acids. The V gene's germline CDR1 is SGHVS and CDR2 FNYEAQ. CDR3 DNA sequence: TGTGCCAGCAGCTCCCCGATGACAGGCAGAGGGGAAAAACTGTTTTTT. Translated, it gives CASSSPMTGRGEKLFF.

This chain uses TRBV13 with TRBJ2-3; D possibly corresponds to TRBD2 (7 bases). V was pared by 8 bases and J by 5 bases, with 20 bases between. Germline V CDR1 and CDR2: PRHDT, FYEKMQ (reference sequence). The CDR3 is 15 residues long. The CDR3 is CASYVVGGPVDTQYF. The CDR3 DNA is TGTGCCAGCTACGTCGTGGGGGGGCCGGTAGATACGCAGTATTTT.

This clone was picked up a small number of times. Other DNA sequences in the same sample also yield this CDR3. The V gene is TRBV11-2, the J gene TRBJ2-5; 11 bases are a match to TRBD2. This CDR3 has 14 residues. Germline CDR1 SGHAT, CDR2 FQNNGV. V was clipped by 5 bases and J by 1 base; unmatched bases: 0. The CDR3, as DNA: TGTGCCAGCAGCCTAGCGGGGGGCCAAGAGACCCAGTACTTC. Translated, it gives CASSLAGGQETQYF.

This clone was detected only a few times. This rearrangement joins TRBV9 to TRBJ2-2; possible D gene TRBD2, 6 bases. CDR1 and CDR2 from the germline V gene are SGDLS and YYNGEE. Trimming shortened V by 6 bases and J by 0 bases, and 15 bases separated the two germline ends. The CDR3 is 16 amino acids. Written as DNA, the CDR3 is TGTGCCAGCACCGCCTTAGGAGGGGCGAACACCGGGGAGCTGTTTTTT. This codes for CASTALGGANTGELFF. Looking up the rest from reference TRBV9 and TRBJ2-2 gives the full variable domain: DSGVTQTPKHLITATGQRVTLRCSPRSGDLSVYWYQQSLDQGLQFLIQYYNGEERAKGNILERFSAQQFPDLHSELNLSSLELGDSALYFCASTALGGANTGELFFGEGSRLTVL.

This clone was counted a few times. This chain joins TRBV5-1 and TRBJ2-5, with a weak D call TRBD2 (6 bases). This CDR3 spans 15 amino acids. Per germline, CDR1 SGHRS and CDR2 YFSETQ. V lost 0 bases and J 2 bases, leaving 11 bases between the germline ends. The CDR3 here is CASSLGSGPQETQYF. CDR3 nucleotides: TGCGCCAGCAGCTTGGGCAGCGGGCCTCAAGAGACCCAGTACTTC.

This clone was counted between two and nine times. The chain uses TRBV2 and TRBJ1-3, with D perhaps TRBD1 (6 bases). Germline loops: CDR1 SNHLY, CDR2 FYNNEI. Trimming took 6 bases from V and 0 from J, leaving 12 bases between them. The length of the CDR3 is 15 residues. CDR3 loop: CASSLGQHSGNTIYF. The CDR3 region has the DNA TGTGCCAGCAGCTTAGGACAGCACTCTGGAAACACCATATATTTT.

The rearrangement links TRBV2 to TRBJ2-7, with 10 bases fitting TRBD1. Unmatched junction bases numbered 9, after V lost 6 bases and J lost 7 bases. The V gene's germline CDR1 is SNHLY and CDR2 FYNNEI. The CDR3 loop spans 14 amino acids. The CDR3 here is CASRPTGGRGEQYF. In DNA, the CDR3 is TGTGCCAGCAGGCCGACAGGGGGCCGAGGTGAGCAGTACTTC.

This clone came up a few times. The chain has TRBV18 and TRBJ2-2; TRBD1 agrees at 9 bases. Germline V gene sequence: CDR1 KGHSH, CDR2 LQKENI. There are 17 residues in the CDR3. Trimming took 6 bases from V and 4 from J; bases not matched to a gene: 12. The CDR3 spells CASSQTPGQGGTGELFF. In DNA form, the CDR3 reads TGTGCCAGCTCCCAAACTCCGGGACAGGGCGGCACCGGGGAGCTGTTTTTT.

In this sample, this clone turned up a few times. This sequence joins TRBV15 and TRBJ1-5, with D possibly TRBD1 on 6 matching bases. The length of the CDR3 is 16 residues. Trimming took 0 bases from V and 6 from J, leaving 15 bases between them. Germline CDR1 LNHNV, CDR2 YYDKDF (reference sequence). The CDR3 DNA follows: TGTGCCACCAGCAGAGATAGGGAGGGGGTTCGTCAGCCCCAGCATTTT. It is translated as CATSRDREGVRQPQHF.